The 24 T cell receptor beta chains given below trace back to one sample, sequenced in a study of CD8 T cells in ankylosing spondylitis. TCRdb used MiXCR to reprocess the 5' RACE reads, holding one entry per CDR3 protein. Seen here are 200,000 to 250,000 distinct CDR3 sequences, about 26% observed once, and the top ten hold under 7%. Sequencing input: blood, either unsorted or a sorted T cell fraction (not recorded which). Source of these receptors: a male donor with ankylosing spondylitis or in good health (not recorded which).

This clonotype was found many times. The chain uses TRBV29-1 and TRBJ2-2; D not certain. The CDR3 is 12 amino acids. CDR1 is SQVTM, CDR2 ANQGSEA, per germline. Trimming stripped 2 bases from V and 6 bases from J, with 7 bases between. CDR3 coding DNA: TGCAGCGTTGAACGTCAGCCCGGGGAGCTGTTTTTT. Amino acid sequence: CSVERQPGELFF.

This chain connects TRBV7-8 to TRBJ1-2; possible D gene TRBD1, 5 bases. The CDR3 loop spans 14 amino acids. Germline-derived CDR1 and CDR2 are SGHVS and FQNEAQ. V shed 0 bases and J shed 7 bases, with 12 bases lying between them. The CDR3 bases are TGTGCCAGCAGCTTAGCGGAACAAGGGGTTGGCTACACCTTC. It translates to CASSLAEQGVGYTF.

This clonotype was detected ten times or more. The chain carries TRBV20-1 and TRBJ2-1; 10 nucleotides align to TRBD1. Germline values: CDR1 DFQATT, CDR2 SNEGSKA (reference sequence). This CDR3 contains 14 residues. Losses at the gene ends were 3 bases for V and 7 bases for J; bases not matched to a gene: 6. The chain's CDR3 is CSASRGTGENEQFF. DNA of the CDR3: TGCAGTGCTAGTAGAGGGACAGGGGAAAATGAGCAGTTCTTC.

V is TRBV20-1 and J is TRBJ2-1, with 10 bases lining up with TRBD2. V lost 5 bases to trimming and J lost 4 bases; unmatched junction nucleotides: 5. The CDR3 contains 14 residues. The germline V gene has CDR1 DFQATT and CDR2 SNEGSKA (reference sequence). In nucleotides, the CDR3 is TGCAGTGCTCCCGGACTAGCGGAATACAATGAGCAGTTCTTC. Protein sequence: CSAPGLAEYNEQFF.

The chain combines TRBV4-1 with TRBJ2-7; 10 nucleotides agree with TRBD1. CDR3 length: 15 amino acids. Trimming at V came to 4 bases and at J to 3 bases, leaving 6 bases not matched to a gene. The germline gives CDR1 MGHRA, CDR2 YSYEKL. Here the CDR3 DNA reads TGCGCCAGCAGCCTTCACGGGACAGGGGTCTACGAGCAGTACTTC. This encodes CASSLHGTGVYEQYF.

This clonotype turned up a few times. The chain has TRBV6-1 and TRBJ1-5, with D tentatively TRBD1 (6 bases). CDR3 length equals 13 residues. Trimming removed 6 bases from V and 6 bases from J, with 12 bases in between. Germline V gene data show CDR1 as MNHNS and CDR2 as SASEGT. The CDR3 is CASSRQAGQPQHF. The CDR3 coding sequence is TGTGCCAGCAGCCGACAGGCAGGTCAGCCCCAGCATTTT.

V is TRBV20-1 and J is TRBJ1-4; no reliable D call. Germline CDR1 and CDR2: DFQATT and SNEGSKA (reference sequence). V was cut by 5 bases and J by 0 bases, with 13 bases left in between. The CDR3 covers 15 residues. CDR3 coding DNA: TGCAGTGCTCCGGAAGCGAGAACAACTAATGAAAAACTGTTTTTT. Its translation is CSAPEARTTNEKLFF.

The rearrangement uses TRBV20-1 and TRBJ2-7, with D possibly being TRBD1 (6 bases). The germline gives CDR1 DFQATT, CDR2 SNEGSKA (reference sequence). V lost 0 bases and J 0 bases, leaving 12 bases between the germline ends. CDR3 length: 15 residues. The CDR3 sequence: CSARDWDTSSYEQYF. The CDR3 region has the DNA TGCAGTGCTAGAGATTGGGACACGAGCTCCTACGAGCAGTACTTC.

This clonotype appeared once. CDR3: CSASLDRGGTQYF. The CDR3 DNA sequence: TGCAGTGCTAGTTTAGACCGCGGAGGGACCCAGTACTTC. The rearrangement uses TRBV20-1 and TRBJ2-5; the D gene is possibly TRBD2 (5 bases). V was cut by 3 bases and J by 7 bases, with 15 bases left in between. Germline V gene sequence: CDR1 DFQATT, CDR2 SNEGSKA (reference sequence). CDR3 length: 13 amino acids.

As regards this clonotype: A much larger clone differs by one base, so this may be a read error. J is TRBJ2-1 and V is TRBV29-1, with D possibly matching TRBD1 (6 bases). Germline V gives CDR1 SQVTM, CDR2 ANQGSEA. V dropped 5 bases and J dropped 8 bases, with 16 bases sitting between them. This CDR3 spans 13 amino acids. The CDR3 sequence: CSVKSQGWDEQFF. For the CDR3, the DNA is TGCAGCGTTAAATCCCAGGGGTGGGATGAGCAGTTCTTC.

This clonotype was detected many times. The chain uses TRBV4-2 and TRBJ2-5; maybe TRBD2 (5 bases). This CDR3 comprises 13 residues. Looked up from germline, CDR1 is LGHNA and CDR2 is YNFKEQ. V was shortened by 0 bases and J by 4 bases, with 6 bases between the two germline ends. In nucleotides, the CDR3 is TGTGCCAGCAGCCAAGATGAGGGAGAGACCCAGTACTTC. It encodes CASSQDEGETQYF.

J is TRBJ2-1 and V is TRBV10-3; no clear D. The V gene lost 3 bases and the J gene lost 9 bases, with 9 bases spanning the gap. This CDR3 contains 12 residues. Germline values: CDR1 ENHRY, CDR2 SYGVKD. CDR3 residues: CAISDGQREQFF. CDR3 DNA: TGTGCCATCAGTGATGGCCAGCGTGAGCAGTTCTTC.

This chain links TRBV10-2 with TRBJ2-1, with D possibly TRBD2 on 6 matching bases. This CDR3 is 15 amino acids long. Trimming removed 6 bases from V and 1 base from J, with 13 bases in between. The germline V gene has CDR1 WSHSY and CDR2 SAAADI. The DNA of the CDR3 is TGCGCCAGCAGCCACCGGGACTCATCCTACAATGAGCAGTTCTTC. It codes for CASSHRDSSYNEQFF.

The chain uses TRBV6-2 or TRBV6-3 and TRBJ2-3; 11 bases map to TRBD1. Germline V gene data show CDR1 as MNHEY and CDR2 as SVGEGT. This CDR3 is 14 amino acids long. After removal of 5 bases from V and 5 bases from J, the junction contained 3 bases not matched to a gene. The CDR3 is CASSKGQGGDTQYF. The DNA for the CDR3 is TGTGCCAGCAGTAAGGGACAGGGGGGAGATACGCAGTATTTT.

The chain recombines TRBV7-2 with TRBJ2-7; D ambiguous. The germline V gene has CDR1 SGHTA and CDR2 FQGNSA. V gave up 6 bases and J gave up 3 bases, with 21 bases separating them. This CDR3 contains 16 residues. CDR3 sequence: CASSRSGQANGYEQYF. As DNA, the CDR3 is TGTGCCAGCAGTCGTTCCGGGCAGGCTAACGGCTACGAGCAGTACTTC.

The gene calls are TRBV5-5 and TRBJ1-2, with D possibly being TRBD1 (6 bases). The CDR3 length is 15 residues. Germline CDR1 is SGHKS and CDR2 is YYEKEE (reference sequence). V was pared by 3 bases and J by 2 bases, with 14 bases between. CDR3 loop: CASSWASGANYGYTF. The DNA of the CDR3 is TGTGCCAGCAGCTGGGCATCAGGGGCGAACTATGGCTACACCTTC. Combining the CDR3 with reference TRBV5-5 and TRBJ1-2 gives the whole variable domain DAGVTQSPTHLIKTRGQQVTLRCSPISGHKSVSWYQQVLGQGPQFIFQYYEKEERGRGNFPDRFSARQFPNYSSELNVNALLLGDSALYLCASSWASGANYGYTFGSGTRLTVV.

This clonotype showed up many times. CDR3 loop: CASSSGLANYEQYF. The CDR3 nucleotides read TGTGCCAGCAGCTCAGGTCTAGCAAACTACGAGCAGTACTTC. The rearrangement joins TRBV7-8 to TRBJ2-7, with a weak D call TRBD2 (5 bases). The CDR3 covers 14 residues. V dropped 4 bases and J dropped 3 bases, with 13 bases sitting between them. Germline CDR1 SGHVS, CDR2 FQNEAQ.

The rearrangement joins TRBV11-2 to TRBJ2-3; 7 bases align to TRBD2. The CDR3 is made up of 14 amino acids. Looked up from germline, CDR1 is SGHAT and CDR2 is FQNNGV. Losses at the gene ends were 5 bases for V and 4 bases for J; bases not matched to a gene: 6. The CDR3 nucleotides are TGTGCCAGCAGCGCAGCGGGAATGGCAGATACGCAGTATTTT. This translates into CASSAAGMADTQYF.

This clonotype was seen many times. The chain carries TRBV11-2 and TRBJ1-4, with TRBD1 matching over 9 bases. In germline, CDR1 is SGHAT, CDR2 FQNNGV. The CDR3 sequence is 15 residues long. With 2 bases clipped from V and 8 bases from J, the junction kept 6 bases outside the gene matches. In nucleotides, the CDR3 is TGTGCCAGCAGCTTACTACAGGGGGCTGGAGAAAAACTGTTTTTT. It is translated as CASSLLQGAGEKLFF.

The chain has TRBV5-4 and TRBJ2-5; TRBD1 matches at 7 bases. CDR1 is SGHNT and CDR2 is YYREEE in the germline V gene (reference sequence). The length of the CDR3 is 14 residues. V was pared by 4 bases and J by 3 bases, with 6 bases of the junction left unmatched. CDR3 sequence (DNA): TGTGCCAGCAGCCCGCGAGGGGGCGAAGAGACCCAGTACTTC. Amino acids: CASSPRGGEETQYF.

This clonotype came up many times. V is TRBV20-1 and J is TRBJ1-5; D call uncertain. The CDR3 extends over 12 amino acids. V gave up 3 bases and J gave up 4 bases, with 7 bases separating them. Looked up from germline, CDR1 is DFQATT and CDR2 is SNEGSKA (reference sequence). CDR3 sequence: CSARGKNQPQHF. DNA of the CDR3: TGCAGTGCTAGGGGTAAGAATCAGCCCCAGCATTTT.

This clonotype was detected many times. The CDR3 spells CASSTRLAGEGEQFF. In nucleotides, the CDR3 is TGTGCCAGCAGCACGCGGCTAGCGGGAGAGGGTGAGCAGTTCTTC. The chain combines TRBV3-1 with TRBJ2-1; TRBD2 aligns across 10 bases. After removal of 5 bases from V and 9 bases from J, the junction contained 10 bases not matched to a gene. The CDR3 consists of 15 residues. From germline, CDR1 is LGHDT and CDR2 YNNKEL (reference sequence).

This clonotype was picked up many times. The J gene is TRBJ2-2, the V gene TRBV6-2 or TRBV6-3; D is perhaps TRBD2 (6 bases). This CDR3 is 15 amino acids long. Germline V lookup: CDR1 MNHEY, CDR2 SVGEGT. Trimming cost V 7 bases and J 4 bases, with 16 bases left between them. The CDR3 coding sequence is TGTGCCAGCAAACCCGGGACCGGGGGCACCGGGGAGCTGTTTTTT. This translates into CASKPGTGGTGELFF.

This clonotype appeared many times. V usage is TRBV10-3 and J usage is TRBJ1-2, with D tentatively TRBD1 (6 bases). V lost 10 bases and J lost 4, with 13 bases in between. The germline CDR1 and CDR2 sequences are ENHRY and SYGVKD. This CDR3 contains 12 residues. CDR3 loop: CASSGTSYGYTF. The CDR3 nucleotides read TGTGCCAGCTCCGGGACAAGCTATGGCTACACCTTC.